The present T cell receptor (beta chain) was sequenced within a study of shared clonotypes between healthy human individuals. The method was immunoSEQ multiplex PCR; TCRdb's version includes in-frame clones alone and lacks a portion of them. The sample has approximately 2.5 million clones, over 85% seen once. Deletions cut 3 bases from V and 7 bases from J, with 13 bases between. The CDR3 spans 13 residues. Germline CDR1 and CDR2: MGHRA and YSYEKL. As regards this clone: The target antigen is unknown.

Donors had no recently reported acute infections or vaccinations and were HIV-negative. Overall study findings and caveats: Around 5.4% of naive CD4 clonotypes were common to several donors. Despite large depth, rarefaction showed incomplete sorted-subset sequencing.

This chain connects TRBV4-1 to TRBJ2-7; D unclear. The source material was naive CD4+ T cells from PBMCs. Specified subset: CD45RA+ positively selected. The source of this sequence is a man between 18 and 35 years old in good health. Some clones in this sample may be carry-over from other donors' samples. CDR3 region: CASSQDPVGEQYF. The CDR3 coding sequence is TGCGCCAGCAGCCAGGACCCCGTCGGAGAGCAGTACTTC.